This record covers a single T cell receptor beta chain. Its antigen remains undetermined. No clone much larger than this one lies a single base away; base qualities are absent. The donors belonged to the validation cohort of about 130 subjects, which was separate from the roughly 670-subject first cohort. The receptor library was made with the immunoSEQ multiplex PCR assay. The study's own analysis went as follows. A statistical classification framework was built for diagnosing cytomegalovirus status from the catalog of TCR beta chain sequences. In its TCRdb copy, this immuneACCESS table keeps in-frame sequences only and misses some clones. Where compared with another copy, unresolved V genes explain less than half of these, and the others have no known cause. V, J and clone size are those of that table, while D and trimming were read from the DNA. The sample has more than 55,000 clones on record, 90% to 97% of them singletons. Together, the top ten hold approximately 0.91% of the sample.

This sample stems from a study of cytomegalovirus exposure and HLA in healthy donors (TCRdb year 2017). Looking at the study overall: According to a later analysis, one platform produced both the roughly 110 validation repertoires and the 620 or so repertoires of the first cohort. The study was designed to test whether signatures of past pathogen exposure could be identified by cataloging public T cell receptors. A separate validation cohort of about 110 different subjects was used in addition to the approximately 610-subject first cohort. The study combined high-throughput TCR immunosequencing, statistical association of individual TCRs with disease status, and machine learning to predict cytomegalovirus infection status. The study at large found these results: Three of the identified cytomegalovirus-associated TCR beta chains were confirmed in vitro to be specific for cytomegalovirus antigens. The validation cohort had no HLA typing available for a later analysis, so co-occurrence within that cohort was assessed over all 120 or so repertoires. Of the cluster scores, approximately 95% were above 0 in a later analysis, which found that TCRs clustered in the first cohort also tended to co-occur in the approximately 130 validation repertoires. In both the original and validation cohorts, the classifier was reported to diagnose cytomegalovirus status with high specificity and sensitivity. While some public TCRs were present in many individuals, most TCR sequences turned up only very rarely across donors. According to the authors, the approach could potentially be generalized to other disease states and immunological phenotypes. The study listed 150 to 200 TCR beta chains as associated with cytomegalovirus.

The TCR originated in a young man in good health and CMV-seronegative. Material for sequencing was PBMCs.

The nucleotide sequence is TGTGCCAGCAGCTCCACCCTAGGTTACGAGCAGTACTTC. Its amino acids are CASSSTLGYEQYF. The sequence joins TRBV5-4 to TRBJ2-7; no D gene is confidently identified. Taken from cysteine to phenylalanine, the CDR3 has 13 residues. Only CDR3 DNA is held: 39 bases, read in frame from base 1. Taken from the germline V gene (reference sequence), the CDR1 and CDR2 loops are SGHNT and YYREEE. V loses 3 bases of germline sequence and J loses 4 bases, and the interval between the two ends is 11 bases.